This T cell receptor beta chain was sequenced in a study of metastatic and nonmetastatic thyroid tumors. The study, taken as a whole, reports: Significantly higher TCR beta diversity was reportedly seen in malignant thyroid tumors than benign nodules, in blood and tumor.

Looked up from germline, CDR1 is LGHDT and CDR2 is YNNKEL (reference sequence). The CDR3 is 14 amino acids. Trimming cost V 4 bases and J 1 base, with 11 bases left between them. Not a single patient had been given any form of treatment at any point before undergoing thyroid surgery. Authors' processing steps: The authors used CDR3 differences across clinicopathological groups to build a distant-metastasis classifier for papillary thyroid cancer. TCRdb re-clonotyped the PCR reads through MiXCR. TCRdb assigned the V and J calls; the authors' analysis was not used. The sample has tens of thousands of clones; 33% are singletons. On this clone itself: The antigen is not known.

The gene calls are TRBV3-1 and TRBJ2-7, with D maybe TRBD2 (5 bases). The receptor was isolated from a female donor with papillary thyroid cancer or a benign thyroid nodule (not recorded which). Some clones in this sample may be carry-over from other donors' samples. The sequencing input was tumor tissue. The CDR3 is CASSRLTESYEQYF. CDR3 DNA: TGTGCCAGCAGCCGACTAACCGAATCCTACGAGCAGTACTTC.